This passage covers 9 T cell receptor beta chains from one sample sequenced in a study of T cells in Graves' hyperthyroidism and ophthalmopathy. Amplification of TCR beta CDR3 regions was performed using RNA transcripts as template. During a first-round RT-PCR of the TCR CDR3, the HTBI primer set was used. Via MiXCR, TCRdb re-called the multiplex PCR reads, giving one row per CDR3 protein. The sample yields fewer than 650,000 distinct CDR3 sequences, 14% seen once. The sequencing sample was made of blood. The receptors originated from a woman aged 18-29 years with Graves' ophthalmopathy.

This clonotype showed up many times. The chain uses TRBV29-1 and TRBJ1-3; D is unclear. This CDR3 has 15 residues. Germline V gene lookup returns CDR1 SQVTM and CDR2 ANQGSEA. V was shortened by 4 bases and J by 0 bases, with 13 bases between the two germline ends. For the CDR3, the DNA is TGCAGCGTTGTGGCGCCGGCTTACTCTGGAAACACCATATATTTT. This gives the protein CSVVAPAYSGNTIYF.

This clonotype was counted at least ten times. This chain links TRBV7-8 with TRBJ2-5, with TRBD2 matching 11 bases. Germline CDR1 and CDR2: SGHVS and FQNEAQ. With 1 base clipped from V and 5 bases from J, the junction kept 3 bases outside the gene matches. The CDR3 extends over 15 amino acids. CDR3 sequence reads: CASSLVLAGDETQYF. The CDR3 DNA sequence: TGTGCCAGCAGCTTAGTACTAGCGGGAGACGAGACCCAGTACTTC.

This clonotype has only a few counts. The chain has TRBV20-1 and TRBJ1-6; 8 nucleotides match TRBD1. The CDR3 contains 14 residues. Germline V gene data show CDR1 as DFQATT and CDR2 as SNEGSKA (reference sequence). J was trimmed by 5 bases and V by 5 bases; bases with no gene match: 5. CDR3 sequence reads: CSASPGQDNSPLHF. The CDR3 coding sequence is TGCAGTGCTTCTCCGGGACAGGATAATTCACCCCTCCACTTT.

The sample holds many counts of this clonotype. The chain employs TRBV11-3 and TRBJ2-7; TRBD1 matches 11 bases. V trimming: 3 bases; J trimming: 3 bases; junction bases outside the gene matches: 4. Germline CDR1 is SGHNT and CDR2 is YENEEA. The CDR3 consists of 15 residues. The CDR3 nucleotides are TGTGCCAGCAGCTTTCCGGGACAGGGGGGCTACGAGCAGTACTTC. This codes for CASSFPGQGGYEQYF. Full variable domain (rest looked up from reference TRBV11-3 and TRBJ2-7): EAGVVQSPRYKIIEKKQPVAFWCNPISGHNTLYWYLQNLGQGPELLIRYENEEAVDDSQLPKDRFSAERLKGVDSTLKIQPAELGDSAVYLCASSFPGQGGYEQYFGPGTRLTVT.

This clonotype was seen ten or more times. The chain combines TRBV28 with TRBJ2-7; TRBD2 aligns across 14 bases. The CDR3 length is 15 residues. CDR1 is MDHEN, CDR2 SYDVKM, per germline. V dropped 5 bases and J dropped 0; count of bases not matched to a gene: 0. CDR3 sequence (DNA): TGTGCCAGCAGTGGGACTAGCGGGAGCTCCTACGAGCAGTACTTC. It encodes CASSGTSGSSYEQYF.

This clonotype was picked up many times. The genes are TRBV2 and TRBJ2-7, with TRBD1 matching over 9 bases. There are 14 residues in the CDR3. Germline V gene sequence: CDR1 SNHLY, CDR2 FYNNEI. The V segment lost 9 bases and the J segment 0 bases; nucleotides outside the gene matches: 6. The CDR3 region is CASTRDRASYEQYF. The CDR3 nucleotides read TGTGCCAGTACGAGGGACAGGGCCTCCTACGAGCAGTACTTC.

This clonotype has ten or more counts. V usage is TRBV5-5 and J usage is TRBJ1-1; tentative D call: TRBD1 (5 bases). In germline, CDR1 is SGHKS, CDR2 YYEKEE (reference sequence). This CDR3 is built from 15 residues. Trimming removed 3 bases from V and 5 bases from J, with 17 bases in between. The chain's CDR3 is CASSSLPTDWTEAFF. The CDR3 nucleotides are TGTGCCAGCAGCTCTCTCCCGACAGACTGGACTGAAGCTTTCTTT.

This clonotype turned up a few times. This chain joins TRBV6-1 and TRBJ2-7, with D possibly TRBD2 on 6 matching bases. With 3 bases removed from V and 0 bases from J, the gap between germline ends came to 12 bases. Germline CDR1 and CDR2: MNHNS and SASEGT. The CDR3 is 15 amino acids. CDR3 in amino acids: CASSDAPGVSYEQYF. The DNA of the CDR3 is TGTGCCAGCAGTGATGCGCCGGGGGTCTCCTACGAGCAGTACTTC.

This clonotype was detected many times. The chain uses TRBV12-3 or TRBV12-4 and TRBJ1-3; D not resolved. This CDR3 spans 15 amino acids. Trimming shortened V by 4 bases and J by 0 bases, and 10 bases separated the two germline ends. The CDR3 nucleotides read TGTGCCAGCAGTTCCCCAGTCCGCTCTGGAAACACCATATATTTT. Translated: CASSSPVRSGNTIYF.